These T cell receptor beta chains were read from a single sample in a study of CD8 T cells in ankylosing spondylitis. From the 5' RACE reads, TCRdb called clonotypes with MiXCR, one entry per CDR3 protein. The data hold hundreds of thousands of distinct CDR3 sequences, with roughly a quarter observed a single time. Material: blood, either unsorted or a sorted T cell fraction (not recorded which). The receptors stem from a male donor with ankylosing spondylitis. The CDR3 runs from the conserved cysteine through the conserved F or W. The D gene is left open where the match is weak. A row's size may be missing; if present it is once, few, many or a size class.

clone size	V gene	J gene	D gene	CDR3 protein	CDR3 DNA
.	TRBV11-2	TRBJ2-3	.	CASSSGRLSTDTQYF	TGTGCCAGCAGCTCAGGACGCTTAAGCACAGATACGCAGTATTTT
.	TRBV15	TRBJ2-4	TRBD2	CATSGEGLAGVTRAKNIQYF	TGTGCCACCAGCGGAGAGGGACTAGCGGGAGTCACGAGAGCCAAAAACATTCAGTACTTC
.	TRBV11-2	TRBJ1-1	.	CASSLVLGFRSNTEAFF	TGTGCCAGCAGCTTAGTTCTGGGATTTCGCTCGAACACTGAAGCTTTCTTT
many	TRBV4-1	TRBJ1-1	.	CASSRGPNTEAFF	TGCGCCAGCAGCCGCGGACCGAACACTGAAGCTTTCTTT
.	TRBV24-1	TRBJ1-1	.	CATSDPKTVEAFF	TGTGCCACCAGTGACCCCAAGACAGTTGAAGCTTTCTTT
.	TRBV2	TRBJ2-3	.	CASSHSGPSTDTQYF	TGTGCCAGCAGTCACAGCGGACCTAGCACAGATACGCAGTATTTT
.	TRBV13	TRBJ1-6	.	CASSPRVGDSPLHF	TGTGCCAGCAGCCCCCGGGTAGGGGATTCACCCCTCCACTTT
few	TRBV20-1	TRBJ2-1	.	CSARSEPSYNEQFF	TGCAGTGCTAGGTCAGAGCCCTCCTACAATGAGCAGTTCTTC
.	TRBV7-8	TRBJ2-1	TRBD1	CASSLDREVYNEQFF	TGTGCCAGCAGCTTGGACAGGGAGGTCTACAATGAGCAGTTCTTC
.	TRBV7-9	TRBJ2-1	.	CASSASWDEQFF	TGTGCCAGCAGCGCCTCCTGGGATGAGCAGTTCTTC
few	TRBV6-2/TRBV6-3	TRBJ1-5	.	CASSYLDMGQRQPQHF	TGTGCCAGCAGTTACTTGGACATGGGACAACGGCAGCCCCAGCATTTT
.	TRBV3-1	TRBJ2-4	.	CASSLWGTLENIQYF	TGTGCCAGCAGCCTCTGGGGGACCCTCGAAAACATTCAGTACTTC
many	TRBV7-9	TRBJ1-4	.	CASSLAVNEKLFF	TGTGCCAGCAGCTTAGCTGTCAATGAAAAACTGTTTTTT
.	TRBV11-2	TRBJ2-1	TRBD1	CASSTKGQGKGHNEQFF	TGTGCCAGCAGCACAAAAGGACAGGGGAAAGGACACAATGAGCAGTTCTTC
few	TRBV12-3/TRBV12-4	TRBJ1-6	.	CASTLDGGVSPLHF	TGTGCCAGCACCTTAGACGGAGGTGTTTCACCCCTCCACTTT
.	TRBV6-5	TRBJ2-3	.	CASSYGLSRGNTQYF	TGTGCCAGCAGTTATGGACTATCGCGCGGGAATACGCAGTATTTT
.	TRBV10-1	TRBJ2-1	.	CASSEYEENEQFF	TGCGCCAGCAGTGAGTATGAAGAAAATGAGCAGTTCTTC
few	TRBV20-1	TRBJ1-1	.	CSAELGGLNTEAFF	TGCAGTGCTGAACTAGGGGGGCTGAACACTGAAGCTTTCTTT
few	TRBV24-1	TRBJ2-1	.	CATSDPVAERYNEQFF	TGTGCCACCAGTGACCCCGTGGCGGAGAGATACAATGAGCAGTTCTTC
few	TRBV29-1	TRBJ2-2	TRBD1	CSVPGTGDLTGELFF	TGCAGCGTTCCCGGGACAGGGGATCTCACCGGGGAGCTGTTTTTT
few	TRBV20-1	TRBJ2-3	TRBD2	CSTGLAGADTQYF	TGCAGTACGGGACTAGCGGGAGCCGATACGCAGTATTTT
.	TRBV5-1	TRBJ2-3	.	CASSSGPQSDTQYF	TGCGCCAGCAGCTCCGGGCCCCAGTCAGATACGCAGTATTTT
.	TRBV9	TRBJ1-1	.	CASSDTQGFNTEAFF	TGTGCCAGCAGCGACACACAGGGATTCAACACTGAAGCTTTCTTT
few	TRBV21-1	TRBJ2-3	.	CASSKARGGPDTDTQYF	TGTGCCAGCAGCAAAGCGCGGGGGGGGCCTGACACAGATACGCAGTATTTT
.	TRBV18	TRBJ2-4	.	CASSRQPGPGFGIQYF	TGTGCCAGCTCACGACAACCCGGGCCCGGATTCGGCATTCAGTACTTC
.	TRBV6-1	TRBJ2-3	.	CASSPRGLDTQYF	TGTGCCAGCAGTCCCCGGGGGCTAGATACGCAGTATTTT
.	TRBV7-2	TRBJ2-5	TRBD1	CATGRTGQETQYF	TGTGCTACTGGACGGACAGGGCAAGAGACCCAGTACTTC
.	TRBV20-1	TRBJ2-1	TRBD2	CSARGDGLSGTIYNEQFF	TGCAGTGCTAGAGGGGATGGTCTGAGCGGGACGATCTACAATGAGCAGTTCTTC
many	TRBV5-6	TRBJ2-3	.	CASSYRDTQYF	TGTGCCAGCAGCTATCGGGATACGCAGTATTTT
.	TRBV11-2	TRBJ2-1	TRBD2	CASSFSSGVYNEQFF	TGTGCCAGCAGCTTTTCTAGCGGAGTATACAATGAGCAGTTCTTC
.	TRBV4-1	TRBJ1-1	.	CASSREDTEAFF	TGCGCCAGCAGCCGGGAAGACACTGAAGCTTTCTTT
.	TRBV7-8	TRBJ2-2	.	CASDDRGTLRGGELFF	TGTGCCAGCGACGACCGGGGAACTCTTAGAGGCGGGGAGCTGTTTTTT
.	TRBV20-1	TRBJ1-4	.	CSAGRAATNEKLFF	TGCAGTGCTGGGAGGGCAGCAACTAATGAAAAACTGTTTTTT
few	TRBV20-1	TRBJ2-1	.	CSASNSPSYNEQFF	TGCAGTGCTAGTAACTCCCCAAGCTACAATGAGCAGTTCTTC
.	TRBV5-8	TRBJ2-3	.	CASSLAGISADTQYF	TGTGCCAGCAGCTTGGCGGGAATTTCGGCAGATACGCAGTATTTT
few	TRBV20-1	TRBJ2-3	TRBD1	CSARLLQGADTQYF	TGCAGTGCTAGACTTTTACAGGGGGCGGATACGCAGTATTTT
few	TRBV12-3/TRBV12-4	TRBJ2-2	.	CASSHRQASATGELFF	TGTGCCAGCAGTCACCGACAGGCGTCTGCCACCGGGGAGCTGTTTTTT
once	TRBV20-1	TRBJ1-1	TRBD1	CSASRTGGFGEAFF	TGCAGTGCTTCACGGACAGGGGGCTTTGGTGAAGCTTTCTTT
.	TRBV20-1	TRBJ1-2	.	CSARVAGDYGYTF	TGCAGTGCTAGAGTGGCAGGGGACTATGGCTACACCTTC
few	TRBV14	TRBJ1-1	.	CASSQGFGVVTEAFF	TGTGCCAGCAGCCAAGGCTTCGGGGTGGTTACTGAAGCTTTCTTT
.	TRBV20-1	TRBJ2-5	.	CSGEAETQYF	TGCAGCGGGGAGGCAGAGACCCAGTACTTC
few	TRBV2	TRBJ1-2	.	CASLLNGVAYGYTF	TGTGCCAGCCTATTGAACGGTGTGGCCTATGGCTACACCTTC
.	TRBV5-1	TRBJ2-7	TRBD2	CASSSRTSGGTYEQYF	TGCGCCAGCAGCAGCCGGACTAGCGGGGGTACCTACGAGCAGTACTTC
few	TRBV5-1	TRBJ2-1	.	CASGFTGSNEQFF	TGCGCCAGCGGATTTACAGGGTCCAATGAGCAGTTCTTC
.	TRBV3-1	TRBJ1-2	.	CASSQLVNYGYTF	TGTGCCAGCAGCCAACTAGTTAACTATGGCTACACCTTC